This T cell receptor (beta chain) was identified in a study of T-cell memory formation after mild COVID-19. Overall study results and limits: Contracting clones from day 15 to 85 showed balanced CD4/CD8; later expanders favored CD4+.

The CDR3 is 14 amino acids. Germline V gives CDR1 LNHDA, CDR2 SQIVND (reference sequence). A remark on this clonotype: The antigen remains unidentified. The junction departs from germline at one end; a sequencing error may be responsible.

TCRdb ran MiXCR on the 5' RACE reads and lists one entry per CDR3 protein. Of 550,000 to 650,000 distinct CDR3 sequences listed, roughly 17% were seen once; the top ten hold about 7.4%. The receptor's source is an adult woman who had mild COVID-19 (a few samples of this study predate the infection). Cell type and time point are not known. Sample: PBMCs or a T cell subset sorted from them (not recorded which). The chain carries TRBV19 and TRBJ2-7; 8 bases are a match to TRBD2. The CDR3, as DNA: TGTGCCAGGAGTATTTCAGCGGGGGAGGGCGAGCAGTACTTC. This gives the protein CARSISAGEGEQYF.